Following are 27 T cell receptor beta chains from one sample sequenced in a study of T cell repertoires in cytomegalovirus infection. Using its own MiXCR run on the reads, TCRdb lists one record per CDR3 protein. The sample shows around 310,000 distinct CDR3 sequences, around a sixth of them seen only once. Sequenced input: PBMCs. These TCRs come from a human donor in good health (CMV status not recorded). Some clones in this sample may be carry-over from other donors' samples.

The genes are TRBV7-9 and TRBJ2-1; weak D call: TRBD2 (6 bases). V was shortened by 5 bases and J by 8 bases, with 22 bases between the two germline ends. The CDR3 runs 16 residues. Germline assignment: CDR1 SEHNR and CDR2 FQNEAQ (reference sequence). Here the CDR3 reads CASSTPPRLVSDEQFF. CDR3 nucleotides: TGTGCCAGCAGCACGCCCCCCCGACTAGTTAGCGATGAGCAGTTCTTC.

This clonotype was counted only a few times. This chain links TRBV15 with TRBJ1-2; D might be TRBD1 (5 bases). Deletions cut 0 bases from V and 8 bases from J, with 13 bases between. This CDR3 spans 14 amino acids. The germline CDR1 and CDR2 sequences are LNHNV and YYDKDF (reference sequence). This CDR3 reads CATSRDGTGAGYTF. DNA of the CDR3: TGTGCCACCAGCAGAGATGGCACCGGGGCGGGCTACACCTTC.

The V call is TRBV12-3 or TRBV12-4, the J call TRBJ1-6, with 9 bases identical to TRBD1. With 3 bases clipped from V and 10 bases from J, the junction kept 7 bases outside the gene matches. The CDR3 length is 15 residues. CDR3: CASSFGDRVYSPLHF. For the CDR3, the DNA is TGTGCCAGCAGTTTCGGGGACAGGGTATACTCACCCCTCCACTTT.

The rearrangement joins TRBV5-1 to TRBJ2-3, with TRBD1 identical over 9 bases. J gave up 1 base and V 6 bases, and 3 bases lay outside the gene matches. The germline V gene encodes CDR1 SGHRS and CDR2 YFSETQ. The CDR3 covers 14 residues. CDR3 region: CASKQGAGTDTQYF. The CDR3 DNA follows: TGCGCCAGCAAACAGGGGGCCGGCACAGATACGCAGTATTTT. Based on the CDR3 plus reference TRBV5-1 and TRBJ2-3, the full variable domain is KAGVTQTPRYLIKTRGQQVTLSCSPISGHRSVSWYQQTPGQGLQFLFEYFSETQRNKGNFPGRFSGRQFSNSRSEMNVSTLELGDSALYLCASKQGAGTDTQYFGPGTRLTVL.

The gene calls are TRBV6-6 and TRBJ2-7; D may be TRBD1 (6 bases). With 2 bases removed from V and 1 base from J, the gap between germline ends came to 15 bases. The CDR3 sequence is 16 residues long. CDR1 and CDR2 (germline): MNHNY, SVGAGI (reference sequence). CDR3 DNA: TGTGCCAGCAGTTACAGCGGACAGAGACCTTCCTACGAGCAGTACTTC. The encoded protein is CASSYSGQRPSYEQYF.

At least ten counts were recorded for this clonotype. The chain recombines TRBV4-1 with TRBJ1-2; D is undetermined. Looked up from germline, CDR1 is MGHRA and CDR2 is YSYEKL. The CDR3 is 14 amino acids. V lost 3 bases to trimming and J lost 3 bases, with 11 bases between them. CDR3 loop: CASSQPSRDYGYTF. In DNA form, the CDR3 reads TGCGCCAGCAGCCAGCCCAGTCGGGACTATGGCTACACCTTC.

This clonotype was counted many times. The chain employs TRBV7-2 and TRBJ2-5; D is ambiguous. Trimming shortened V by 1 base and J by 4 bases, and 10 bases separated the two germline ends. The CDR3 sequence is 14 residues long. Germline V gene sequence: CDR1 SGHTA, CDR2 FQGNSA. The CDR3 region is CASSLVPGGETQYF. Written as DNA, the CDR3 is TGTGCCAGCAGCTTAGTCCCTGGTGGAGAGACCCAGTACTTC.

This rearrangement joins TRBV2 to TRBJ1-1; no reliable D call. Trimming took 8 bases from V and 1 from J, leaving 8 bases between them. This CDR3 has 12 residues. The V gene's germline CDR1 is SNHLY and CDR2 FYNNEI. DNA of the CDR3: TGTGCCAGCGGGGTTCGGAACACTGAAGCTTTCTTT. This sequence encodes CASGVRNTEAFF. The whole variable domain, remainder taken from reference TRBV2 and TRBJ1-1, is EPEVTQTPSHQVTQMGQEVILRCVPISNHLYFYWYRQILGQKVEFLVSFYNNEISEKSEIFDDQFSVERPDGSNFTLKIRSTKLEDSAMYFCASGVRNTEAFFGQGTRLTVV.

This clonotype was counted many times. The J gene is TRBJ1-5, the V gene TRBV12-3 or TRBV12-4; 9 nucleotides match TRBD1. This CDR3 is 15 amino acids long. The V gene end was trimmed by 0 bases and the J gene end by 4 bases; junction bases not matched to a gene: 1. DNA for the CDR3: TGTGCCAGCAGTTTAGCCGGGACAGGGAATCAGCCCCAGCATTTT. Protein product: CASSLAGTGNQPQHF.

This clonotype has only a few counts. The V and J genes are TRBV29-1 and TRBJ2-1; D gene unclear. Trimming stripped 4 bases from V and 10 bases from J, with 14 bases between. Per the germline V gene, CDR1 is SQVTM and CDR2 is ANQGSEA. The CDR3 sequence is 12 residues long. The CDR3 DNA follows: TGCAGCGTTGCCCTGCCGCGGCGAGAGCAGTTCTTC. Protein product: CSVALPRREQFF.

The J gene is TRBJ2-3, the V gene TRBV18; D gene ambiguous. Trimming stripped 1 base from V and 2 bases from J, with 10 bases between. CDR1 and CDR2 from the germline V gene are KGHSH and LQKENI. This CDR3 has 15 amino acids. The CDR3, as DNA: TGTGCCAGCTCACCACTCGCTAGAACCACAGATACGCAGTATTTT. Residues: CASSPLARTTDTQYF.

The chain carries TRBV20-1 and TRBJ2-1; D ambiguous. V gave up 2 bases and J gave up 4 bases, with 15 bases separating them. This CDR3 contains 15 residues. The germline V gene has CDR1 DFQATT and CDR2 SNEGSKA (reference sequence). The CDR3 is CSARTVVPLYNEQFF. CDR3 nucleotide sequence: TGCAGTGCTAGAACGGTAGTCCCCCTTTACAATGAGCAGTTCTTC.

This clonotype was counted at least ten times. The V gene is TRBV11-2, the J gene TRBJ2-1; no definite D call. The V end lost 3 bases, the J end lost 10 bases, and 7 bases lay between the germline ends. CDR1 SGHAT and CDR2 FQNNGV come from the germline V gene. The CDR3 extends over 11 amino acids. CDR3 nucleotides: TGTGCCAGCAGCTTTACCCCCGAGCAGTTCTTC. Amino acid sequence: CASSFTPEQFF.

This clonotype has a handful of counts. V gene TRBV28 combines with J gene TRBJ1-2, with a weak D call TRBD1 (5 bases). This CDR3 comprises 15 residues. The V and J ends lost 4 bases and 4 bases respectively, with 16 bases between them. Germline loops: CDR1 MDHEN, CDR2 SYDVKM. CDR3 amino acids: CASSSSGLGTYGYTF. The DNA for the CDR3 is TGTGCCAGCAGTTCCAGCGGTCTGGGGACCTATGGCTACACCTTC.

Only a few counts were recorded for this clonotype. This chain uses TRBV13 with TRBJ1-3, with unresolved D. Germline-derived CDR1 and CDR2 are PRHDT and FYEKMQ (reference sequence). Trimming cost V 2 bases and J 0 bases, with 17 bases left between them. The CDR3 length is 18 residues. The CDR3 loop reads CASSLSDDWLFSGNTIYF. DNA of the CDR3: TGTGCCAGCAGCTTAAGTGATGATTGGTTGTTCTCTGGAAACACCATATATTTT.

This clonotype was picked up many times. V gene TRBV7-2 combines with J gene TRBJ1-1; a possible D gene is TRBD1 (6 bases). Germline loops: CDR1 SGHTA, CDR2 FQGNSA. Trimming left V 0 bases short and J 4 bases short, with 15 bases between. This CDR3 has 16 amino acids. CDR3 nucleotides: TGTGCCAGCAGCTTAGCGAATACAGGGAGGACCACTGAAGCTTTCTTT. It translates to CASSLANTGRTTEAFF. Full variable domain (outside the CDR3, taken from reference TRBV7-2 and TRBJ1-1): GAGVSQSPSNKVTEKGKDVELRCDPISGHTALYWYRQSLGQGLEFLIYFQGNSAPDKSGLPSDRFSAERTGGSVSTLTIQRTQQEDSAVYLCASSLANTGRTTEAFFGQGTRLTVV.

The gene calls are TRBV19 and TRBJ2-1; 12 bases match TRBD2. There are 16 residues in the CDR3. The J segment lost 2 bases and the V segment lost 4 bases, leaving 3 bases of the junction unmatched. The germline V gene encodes CDR1 LNHDA and CDR2 SQIVND (reference sequence). In nucleotides, the CDR3 is TGTGCCAGTAGTAATCTAGCGGGGGGGCCCTACAATGAGCAGTTCTTC. Residues: CASSNLAGGPYNEQFF.

This clonotype has ten or more counts. This chain uses TRBV28 with TRBJ1-5; 9 nucleotides match TRBD1. CDR1 and CDR2 from the germline V gene are MDHEN and SYDVKM. V gave up 5 bases and J gave up 3 bases; unmatched junction bases: 14. This CDR3 is 18 amino acids long. CDR3 sequence: CASSKRAYRDRVNQPQHF. CDR3 coding DNA: TGTGCCAGCAGTAAAAGGGCTTACCGGGACAGGGTCAATCAGCCCCAGCATTTT.

This clonotype was seen a handful of times. The J gene is TRBJ2-2, the V gene TRBV11-2, with 7 nucleotides matching TRBD1. CDR3 size: 14 residues. The germline CDR1 and CDR2 sequences are SGHAT and FQNNGV. Germline trimming cut 5 bases from V and 6 bases from J; bases unmatched to any gene: 6. The CDR3 reads CASSPQGPSGELFF. The CDR3, as DNA: TGTGCCAGCAGCCCACAGGGGCCCTCCGGGGAGCTGTTTTTT. The variable domain in full, with the rest retrieved from reference TRBV11-2 and TRBJ2-2, is EAGVAQSPRYKIIEKRQSVAFWCNPISGHATLYWYQQILGQGPKLLIQFQNNGVVDDSQLPKDRFSAERLKGVDSTLKIQPAKLEDSAVYLCASSPQGPSGELFFGEGSRLTVL.

Many counts were recorded for this clonotype. The rearrangement links TRBV20-1 to TRBJ1-4; 7 bases agree with TRBD1. Per the germline V gene, CDR1 is DFQATT and CDR2 is SNEGSKA (reference sequence). Losses at the gene ends were 2 bases for V and 8 bases for J; bases not matched to a gene: 8. The CDR3 sequence is 14 residues long. The CDR3 loop is CSARPNQGEEKLFF. In DNA form, the CDR3 reads TGCAGTGCTAGACCGAATCAGGGGGAGGAAAAACTGTTTTTT.

This clonotype was found a few times. This chain connects TRBV10-3 to TRBJ2-1; perhaps TRBD2 as D (6 bases). Trimming shortened V by 10 bases and J by 8 bases, and 12 bases separated the two germline ends. Germline values: CDR1 ENHRY, CDR2 SYGVKD. This CDR3 contains 11 residues. CDR3 sequence reads: CASHGEDEQFF. The CDR3 region has the DNA TGTGCCAGCCACGGGGAGGATGAGCAGTTCTTC.

The chain employs TRBV10-3 and TRBJ1-6; D is perhaps TRBD1 (5 bases). This CDR3 spans 13 amino acids. V shed 6 bases and J shed 5 bases, with 8 bases lying between them. Germline CDR1 reads ENHRY; CDR2 reads SYGVKD. The CDR3: CAIRGPNNSPLHF. In DNA, the CDR3 is TGTGCCATCAGGGGGCCGAATAATTCACCCCTCCACTTT.

The V call is TRBV27, the J call TRBJ1-1, with D maybe TRBD1 (6 bases). The CDR3 totals 21 residues. V was pared by 6 bases and J by 1 base, with 33 bases between. Germline CDR1 is MNHEY and CDR2 is SMNVEV (reference sequence). CDR3 bases: TGTGCCAGCAGCCCAGGTTCGAGGCCCCAACAGGGACCCCGAAAGAACACTGAAGCTTTCTTT. This codes for CASSPGSRPQQGPRKNTEAFF.

This clonotype appeared a few times. The rearrangement uses TRBV12-3 or TRBV12-4 and TRBJ1-4; possibly TRBD1 for D (5 bases). The CDR3 loop spans 14 amino acids. V gave up 2 bases and J gave up 2 bases, with 6 bases separating them. This CDR3 is CASSLRGTNEKLFF. For the CDR3, the DNA is TGTGCCAGCAGTTTACGGGGGACTAATGAAAAACTGTTTTTT.

This clonotype was seen more than once but under ten times. The rearrangement joins TRBV6-5 to TRBJ1-3; D call uncertain. Germline V gene sequence: CDR1 MNHEY, CDR2 SVGAGI. CDR3 size: 11 residues. V gave up 7 bases and J gave up 4 bases, with 5 bases separating them. CDR3: CASIGGNTIYF. The CDR3 DNA sequence: TGTGCCAGCATAGGCGGAAACACCATATATTTT.

This clonotype was recorded many times. The chain joins TRBV7-2 to TRBJ1-2; 9 bases align to TRBD1. CDR1 SGHTA and CDR2 FQGNSA come from the germline V gene. V gave up 10 bases and J gave up 3 bases; unmatched junction bases: 12. The CDR3 sequence is 15 residues long. In DNA, the CDR3 is TGTGCCATCTCGTTGGGACAGGGCGGTTACTATGGCTACACCTTC. This translates into CAISLGQGGYYGYTF. Full variable domain (remainder filled in from reference TRBV7-2 and TRBJ1-2): GAGVSQSPSNKVTEKGKDVELRCDPISGHTALYWYRQSLGQGLEFLIYFQGNSAPDKSGLPSDRFSAERTGGSVSTLTIQRTQQEDSAVYLCAISLGQGGYYGYTFGSGTRLTVV.

The table lists this clonotype with many counts. The chain is built from TRBV4-1 and TRBJ1-5; D gene unclear. This CDR3 is 14 amino acids long. V lost 1 base, J lost 0 bases, and 4 bases lay in between. Germline V lookup: CDR1 MGHRA, CDR2 YSYEKL. The CDR3 reads CASSQVDSNQPQHF. CDR3 DNA: TGCGCCAGCAGCCAAGTGGATAGCAATCAGCCCCAGCATTTT.